This passage covers 8 T cell receptor beta chains from one sample sequenced in a study of radiotherapy plus CTLA-4 blockade in lung cancer. Profiled with immunoSEQ multiplex PCR; TCRdb holds only in-frame clones, not every one. Of roughly 100,000 clones listed, under 90% are singletons. The starting material was peripheral blood, obtained from a patient treated with radiotherapy plus ipilimumab. Source of these receptors: a human donor with non-small cell lung cancer that progressed on radiotherapy plus ipilimumab. Some clones in this sample may be carry-over from other donors' samples.

V usage is TRBV19 and J usage is TRBJ2-1; 7 positions match TRBD1. Trimming removed 6 bases from V and 5 bases from J; junction bases left unmatched: 4. This CDR3 is 13 amino acids long. Germline assignment: CDR1 LNHDA and CDR2 SQIVND (reference sequence). The CDR3 nucleotides are TGTGCCAGTAGCCTGGGACAGAACAATGAGCAGTTCTTC. Translation: CASSLGQNNEQFF.

This chain uses TRBV5-1 with TRBJ2-5, with D possibly being TRBD1 (6 bases). The germline CDR1 and CDR2 sequences are SGHRS and YFSETQ. CDR3 length: 17 residues. The V end was cut by 4 bases, the J end by 5 bases, with 24 bases between. DNA for the CDR3: TGCGCCAGCAGCCTCCCCCCCAGGGGAGTCGGTAGGGAGACCCAGTACTTC. Its translation: CASSLPPRGVGRETQYF.

This chain connects TRBV28 to TRBJ2-7, with 7 bases aligning to TRBD1. Germline V gives CDR1 MDHEN, CDR2 SYDVKM. The CDR3 spans 14 residues. The junction had 7 bases not matched to a gene; V was cut back by 5 bases and J by 3 bases. CDR3 in DNA: TGTGCCAGCAGTCGTCAGGGGGTGGGCTACGAGCAGTACTTC. It translates to CASSRQGVGYEQYF.

The chain links TRBV5-4 to TRBJ2-3; D gene uncertain. The germline V gene encodes CDR1 SGHNT and CDR2 YYREEE (reference sequence). This CDR3 contains 15 residues. The V and J ends lost 6 bases and 0 bases respectively, with 14 bases between them. CDR3 DNA sequence: TGTGCCAGCACCCTTGGAATGGGAAGCACAGATACGCAGTATTTT. Protein: CASTLGMGSTDTQYF.

The chain couples TRBV7-2 to TRBJ1-1; no reliable D call. Trimming left V 1 base short and J 5 bases short, with 8 bases between. The CDR3 loop spans 13 amino acids. Germline-derived CDR1 and CDR2 are SGHTA and FQGNSA. Here the CDR3 reads CASSLDPGTEAFF. The CDR3 region has the DNA TGTGCCAGCAGCTTAGACCCGGGTACTGAAGCTTTCTTT.

This clone was detected once. The V call is TRBV5-1, the J call TRBJ1-4; 11 bases match TRBD1. This CDR3 is built from 14 residues. Germline V CDR1 and CDR2: SGHRS, YFSETQ. V shed 7 bases and J 8 bases; nucleotides not matched to a gene: 7. The CDR3 nucleotides are TGCGCCAGCTCCACCGGGACAGGGGGGGAAAAACTGTTTTTT. This encodes CASSTGTGGEKLFF.

The chain links TRBV5-1 to TRBJ1-1; D possibly corresponds to TRBD1 (5 bases). V lost 3 bases to trimming and J lost 0 bases, with 12 bases between them. There are 15 residues in the CDR3. Germline assignment: CDR1 SGHRS and CDR2 YFSETQ. CDR3 amino acids: CASSWGVYMNTEAFF. Written as DNA, the CDR3 is TGCGCCAGCAGCTGGGGGGTATACATGAACACTGAAGCTTTCTTT.

The rearrangement links TRBV9 to TRBJ2-1, with 10 nucleotides matching TRBD1. The junction had 7 bases not matched to a gene; V was cut back by 4 bases and J by 9 bases. The CDR3 extends over 14 amino acids. Germline loops: CDR1 SGDLS, CDR2 YYNGEE. This CDR3 is CASSFRQGASEQFF. The CDR3 DNA is TGTGCCAGCAGCTTCCGACAGGGGGCAAGTGAGCAGTTCTTC.